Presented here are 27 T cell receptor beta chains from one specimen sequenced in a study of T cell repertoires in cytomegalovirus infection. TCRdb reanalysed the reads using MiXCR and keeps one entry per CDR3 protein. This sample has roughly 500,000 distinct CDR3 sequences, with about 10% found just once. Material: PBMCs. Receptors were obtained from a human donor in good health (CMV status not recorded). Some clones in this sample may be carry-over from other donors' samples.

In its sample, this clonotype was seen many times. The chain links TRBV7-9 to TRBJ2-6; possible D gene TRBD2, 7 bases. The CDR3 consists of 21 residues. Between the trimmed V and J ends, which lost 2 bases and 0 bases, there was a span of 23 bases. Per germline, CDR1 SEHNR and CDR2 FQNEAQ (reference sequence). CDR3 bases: TGTGCCAGCAGCTTAATAAGAGGGCGGGGGCTACTTACCTCTGGGGCCAACGTCCTGACTTTC. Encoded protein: CASSLIRGRGLLTSGANVLTF.

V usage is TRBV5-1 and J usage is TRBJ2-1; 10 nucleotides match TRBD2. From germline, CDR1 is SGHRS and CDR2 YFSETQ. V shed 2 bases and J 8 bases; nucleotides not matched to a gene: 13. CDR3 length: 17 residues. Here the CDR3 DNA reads TGCGCCAGCAGCTTAAAGCGGGAGGGCCGTCTGATCGATGAGCAGTTCTTC. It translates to CASSLKREGRLIDEQFF.

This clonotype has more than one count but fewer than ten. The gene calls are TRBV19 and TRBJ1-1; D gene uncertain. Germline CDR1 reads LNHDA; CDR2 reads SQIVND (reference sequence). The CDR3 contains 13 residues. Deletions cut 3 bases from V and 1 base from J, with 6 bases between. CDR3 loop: CASSIRPNTEAFF. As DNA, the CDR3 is TGTGCCAGTAGTATCAGACCGAACACTGAAGCTTTCTTT.

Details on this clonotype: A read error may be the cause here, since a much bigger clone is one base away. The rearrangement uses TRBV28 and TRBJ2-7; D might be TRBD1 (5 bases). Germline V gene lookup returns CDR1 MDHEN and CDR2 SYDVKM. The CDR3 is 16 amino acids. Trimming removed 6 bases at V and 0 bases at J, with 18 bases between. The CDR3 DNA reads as TGTGCCAGCAGAGCCCATCTCGGACACAGCTCCTACGAGCAGTACTTC. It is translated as CASRAHLGHSSYEQYF.

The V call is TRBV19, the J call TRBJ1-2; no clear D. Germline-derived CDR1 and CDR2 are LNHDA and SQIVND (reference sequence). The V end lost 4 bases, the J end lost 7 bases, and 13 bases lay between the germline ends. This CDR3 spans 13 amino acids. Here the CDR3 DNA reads TGTGCCAGTAGTAGCAGAAACCTCGGTGGCTACACCTTC. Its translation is CASSSRNLGGYTF.

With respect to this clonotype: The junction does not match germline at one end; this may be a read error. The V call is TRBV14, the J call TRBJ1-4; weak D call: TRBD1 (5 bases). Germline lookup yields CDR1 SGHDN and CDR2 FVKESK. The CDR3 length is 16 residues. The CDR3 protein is CASSQERLQANEELFF. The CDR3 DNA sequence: TGTGCCAGCAGCCAAGAAAGGTTACAGGCGAATGAAGAACTGTTTTTT.

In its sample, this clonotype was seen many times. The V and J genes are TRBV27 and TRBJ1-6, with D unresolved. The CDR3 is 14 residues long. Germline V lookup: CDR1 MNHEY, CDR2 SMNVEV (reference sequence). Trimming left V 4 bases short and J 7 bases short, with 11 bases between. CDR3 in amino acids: CASSSVTSNSPLHF. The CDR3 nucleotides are TGTGCCAGCAGTTCAGTTACGTCAAATTCACCCCTCCACTTT.

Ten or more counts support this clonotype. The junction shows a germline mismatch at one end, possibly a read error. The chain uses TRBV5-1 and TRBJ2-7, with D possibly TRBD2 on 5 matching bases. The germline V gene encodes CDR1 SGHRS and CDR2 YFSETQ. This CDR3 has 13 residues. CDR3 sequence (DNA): TGTGCCAGCAGCCTGGACCGAGGGCGGGAGCAGTACTTC. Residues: CASSLDRGREQYF.

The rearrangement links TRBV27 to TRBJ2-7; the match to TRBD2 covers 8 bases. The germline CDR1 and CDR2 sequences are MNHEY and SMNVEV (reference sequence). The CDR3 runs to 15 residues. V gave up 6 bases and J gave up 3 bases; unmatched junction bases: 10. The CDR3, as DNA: TGTGCCAGCAGCCTCTACGGGGGGGGATACTACGAGCAGTACTTC. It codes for CASSLYGGGYYEQYF.

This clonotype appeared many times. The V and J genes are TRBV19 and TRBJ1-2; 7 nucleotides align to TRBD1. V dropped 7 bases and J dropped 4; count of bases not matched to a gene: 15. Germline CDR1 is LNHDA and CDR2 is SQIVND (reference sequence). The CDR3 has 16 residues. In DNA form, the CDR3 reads TGTGCCAGTACTTCCCGGGACAGACGACGTGGCTATGGCTACACCTTC. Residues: CASTSRDRRRGYGYTF.

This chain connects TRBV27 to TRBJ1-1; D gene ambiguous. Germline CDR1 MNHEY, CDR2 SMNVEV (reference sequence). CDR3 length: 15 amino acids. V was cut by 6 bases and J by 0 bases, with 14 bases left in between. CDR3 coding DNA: TGTGCCAGCAGACTTTCGAGCGGCATGAACACTGAAGCTTTCTTT. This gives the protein CASRLSSGMNTEAFF.

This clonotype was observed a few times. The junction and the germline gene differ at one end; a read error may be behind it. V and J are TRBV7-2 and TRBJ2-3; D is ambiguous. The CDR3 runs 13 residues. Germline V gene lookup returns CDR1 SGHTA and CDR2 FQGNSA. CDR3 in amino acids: CASSPPVVKLLHF. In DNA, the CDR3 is TGTGCCAGCAGCCCGCCTGTGGTTAAATTGTTGCATTTT.

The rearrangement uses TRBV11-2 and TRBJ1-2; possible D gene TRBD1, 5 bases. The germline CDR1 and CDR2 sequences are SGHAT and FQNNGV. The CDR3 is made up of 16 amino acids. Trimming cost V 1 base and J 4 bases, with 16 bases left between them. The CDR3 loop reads CASSLGGGRVSYGYTF. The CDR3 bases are TGTGCCAGCAGCTTAGGCGGGGGACGGGTGAGCTATGGCTACACCTTC.

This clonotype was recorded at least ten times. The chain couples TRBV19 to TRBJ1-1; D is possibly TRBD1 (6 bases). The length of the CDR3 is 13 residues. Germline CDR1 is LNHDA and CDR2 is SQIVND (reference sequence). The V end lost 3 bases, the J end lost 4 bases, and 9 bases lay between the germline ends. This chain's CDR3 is CASSILGGTEAFF. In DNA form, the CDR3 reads TGTGCCAGTAGTATCTTAGGGGGCACTGAAGCTTTCTTT. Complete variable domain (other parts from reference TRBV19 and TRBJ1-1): DGGITQSPKYLFRKEGQNVTLSCEQNLNHDAMYWYRQDPGQGLRLIYYSQIVNDFQKGDIAEGYSVSREKKESFPLTVTSAQKNPTAFYLCASSILGGTEAFFGQGTRLTVV.

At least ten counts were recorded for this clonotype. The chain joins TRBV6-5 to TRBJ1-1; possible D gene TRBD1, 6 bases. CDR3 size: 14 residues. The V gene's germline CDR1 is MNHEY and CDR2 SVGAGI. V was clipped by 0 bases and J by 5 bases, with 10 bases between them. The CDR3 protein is CASSYSGGQTEAFF. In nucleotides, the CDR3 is TGTGCCAGCAGTTACTCGGGGGGGCAGACTGAAGCTTTCTTT.

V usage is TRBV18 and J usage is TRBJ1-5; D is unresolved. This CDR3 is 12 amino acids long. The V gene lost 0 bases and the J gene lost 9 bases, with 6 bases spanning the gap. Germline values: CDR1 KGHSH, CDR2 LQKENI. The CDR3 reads CASSPPEGPQHF. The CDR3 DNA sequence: TGTGCCAGCTCACCACCCGAGGGGCCCCAGCATTTT.

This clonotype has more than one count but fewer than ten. CDR3 nucleotide sequence: TGTGCCACATTTCAAAACGAGCAGTACTTC. This codes for CATFQNEQYF. The rearrangement joins TRBV10-3 to TRBJ2-7; unclear D gene. Germline V gene lookup returns CDR1 ENHRY and CDR2 SYGVKD. Trimming pared 10 bases from V and 5 bases from J, leaving 9 bases between. The CDR3 sequence is 10 residues long.

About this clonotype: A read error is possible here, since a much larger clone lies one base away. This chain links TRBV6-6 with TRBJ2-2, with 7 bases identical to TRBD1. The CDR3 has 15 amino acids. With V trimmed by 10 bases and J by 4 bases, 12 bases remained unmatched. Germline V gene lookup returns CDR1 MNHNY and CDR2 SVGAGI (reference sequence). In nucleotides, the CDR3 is TGTGCCAACACCAACAGGGACAGTCCCACCGGGGAGCTGTTTTTT. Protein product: CANTNRDSPTGELFF.

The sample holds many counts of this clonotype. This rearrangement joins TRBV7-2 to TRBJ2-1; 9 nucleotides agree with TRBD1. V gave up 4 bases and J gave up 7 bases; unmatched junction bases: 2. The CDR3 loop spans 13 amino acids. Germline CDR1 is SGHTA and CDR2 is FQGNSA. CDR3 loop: CASSSDRGNEQFF. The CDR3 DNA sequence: TGTGCCAGCAGCTCGGACAGGGGAAATGAGCAGTTCTTC.

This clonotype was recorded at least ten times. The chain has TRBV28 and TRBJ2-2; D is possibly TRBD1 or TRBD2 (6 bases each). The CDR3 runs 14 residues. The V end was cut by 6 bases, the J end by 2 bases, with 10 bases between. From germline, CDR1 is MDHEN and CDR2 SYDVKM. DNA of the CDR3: TGTGCCAGCAGAGCCGGGGGCAACACCGGGGAGCTGTTTTTT. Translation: CASRAGGNTGELFF.

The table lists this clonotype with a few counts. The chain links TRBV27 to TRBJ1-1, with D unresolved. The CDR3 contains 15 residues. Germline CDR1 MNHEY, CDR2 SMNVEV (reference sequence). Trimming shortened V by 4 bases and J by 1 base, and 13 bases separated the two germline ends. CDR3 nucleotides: TGTGCCAGCAGTTCTCGCTTGGAATGGAACACTGAAGCTTTCTTT. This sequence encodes CASSSRLEWNTEAFF.

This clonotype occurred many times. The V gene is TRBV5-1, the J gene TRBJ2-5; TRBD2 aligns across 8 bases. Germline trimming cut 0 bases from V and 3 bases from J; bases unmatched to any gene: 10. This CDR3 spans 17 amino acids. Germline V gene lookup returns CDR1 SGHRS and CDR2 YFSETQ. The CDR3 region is CASSLGPAGAGEETQYF. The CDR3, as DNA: TGCGCCAGCAGCTTGGGGCCAGCGGGGGCCGGGGAAGAGACCCAGTACTTC.

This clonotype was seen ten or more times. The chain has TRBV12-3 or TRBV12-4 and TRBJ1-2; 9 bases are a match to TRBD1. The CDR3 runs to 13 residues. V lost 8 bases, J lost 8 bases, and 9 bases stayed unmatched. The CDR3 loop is CASGTGSLGGYTF. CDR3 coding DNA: TGTGCCAGCGGGACAGGGAGCCTGGGAGGCTACACCTTC.

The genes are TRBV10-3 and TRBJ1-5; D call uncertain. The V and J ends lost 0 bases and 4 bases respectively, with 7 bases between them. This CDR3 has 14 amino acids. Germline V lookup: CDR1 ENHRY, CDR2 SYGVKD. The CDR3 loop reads CAISESRVNQPQHF. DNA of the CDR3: TGTGCCATCAGTGAGTCACGGGTTAATCAGCCCCAGCATTTT.

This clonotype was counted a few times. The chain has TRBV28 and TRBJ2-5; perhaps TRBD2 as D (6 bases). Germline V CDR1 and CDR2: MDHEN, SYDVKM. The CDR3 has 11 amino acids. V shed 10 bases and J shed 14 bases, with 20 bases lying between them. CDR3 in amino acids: CATRMLTGVYF. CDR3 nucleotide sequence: TGTGCCACTAGAATGCTAACGGGGGTCTACTTC.

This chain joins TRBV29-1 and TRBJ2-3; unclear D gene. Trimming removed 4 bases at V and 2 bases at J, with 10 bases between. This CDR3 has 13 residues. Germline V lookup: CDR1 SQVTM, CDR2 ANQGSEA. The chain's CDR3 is CSVGADPTDTQYF. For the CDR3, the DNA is TGCAGCGTTGGGGCAGATCCCACAGATACGCAGTATTTT.

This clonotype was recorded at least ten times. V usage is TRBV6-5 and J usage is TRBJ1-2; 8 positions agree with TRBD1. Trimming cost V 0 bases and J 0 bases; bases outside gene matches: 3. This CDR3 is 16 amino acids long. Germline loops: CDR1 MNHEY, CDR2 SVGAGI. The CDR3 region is CASSYSQGASNYGYTF. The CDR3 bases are TGTGCCAGCAGTTACTCGCAGGGGGCTTCTAACTATGGCTACACCTTC.